This TCR beta chain was sequenced for a study of shared T cell receptors in the human thymus (dated by TCRdb to 2020 to 2023). Study-level background: The study examined how self-reactive, shared T-cell receptor alpha chains are generated in the human thymus.

Library construction relied on the immunoSEQ multiplex PCR assay. What TCRdb holds here is the immuneACCESS table cut down to in-frame rearrangements. Part of the clones is not present; checked against another copy, under half of the missing clones reflect an unresolved V gene, and the others are unexplained. This sample gives about 380,000 clones in total; 85% to 95% of them show up just once. Of the sample, roughly 0.021% falls within the top ten clones. Details on this clone: Its antigen is still unknown. There are no base qualities to consult, and no much larger clone falls within one base.

This clonotype was obtained from a human donor. Material: thymocytes.

The base sequence is TGTGCCAGCAGCTTAGCCCCCGGGTGGACTTTAGCCAAAAACATTCAGTACTTC. The encoded protein is CASSLAPGWTLAKNIQYF. This sequence uses TRBV7-9 and TRBJ2-4; TRBD2 is a possible D gene, resting on 5 matching bases. V gives up 0 bases and J gives up 0 bases, and the segment between their germline ends measures 15 bases. From a lookup of the germline V gene (reference sequence), CDR1 and CDR2 are SEHNR and FQNEAQ. The CDR3 runs 18 residues from the cysteine to the phenylalanine. This entry keeps only the CDR3 DNA: 54 bases, framed from base 1.